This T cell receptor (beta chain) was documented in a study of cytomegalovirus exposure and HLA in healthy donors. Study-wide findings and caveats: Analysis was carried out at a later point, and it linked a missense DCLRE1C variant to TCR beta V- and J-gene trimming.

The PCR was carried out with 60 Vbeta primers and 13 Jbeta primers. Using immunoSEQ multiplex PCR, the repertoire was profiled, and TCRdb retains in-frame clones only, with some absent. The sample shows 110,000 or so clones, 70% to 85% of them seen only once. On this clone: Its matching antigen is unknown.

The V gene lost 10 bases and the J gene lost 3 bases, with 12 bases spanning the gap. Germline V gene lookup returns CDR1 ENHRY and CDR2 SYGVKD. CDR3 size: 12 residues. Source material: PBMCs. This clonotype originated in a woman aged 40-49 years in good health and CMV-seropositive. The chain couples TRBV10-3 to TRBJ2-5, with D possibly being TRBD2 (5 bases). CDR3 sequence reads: CATAGIEETQYF. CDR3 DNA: TGTGCCACCGCGGGTATTGAAGAGACCCAGTACTTC.